This TCR beta chain was identified during a study of blood T cell repertoires in COVID-19. This CDR3 has 11 residues. The germline V gene encodes CDR1 LNHDA and CDR2 SQIVND (reference sequence). The V end lost 6 bases, the J end lost 11 bases, and 11 bases lay between the germline ends. Sequencing was performed with immunoSEQ multiplex PCR; in TCRdb, only in-frame clones are kept and a portion is missing. The sample has about 99,000 clones, roughly nine tenths seen once. The sequenced sample was peripheral blood. The source is a human donor in a cohort sampled during active COVID-19. This chain links TRBV19 with TRBJ1-5; D uncertain. The CDR3 here is CASSDGRAQHF. In nucleotides, the CDR3 is TGTGCCAGTAGCGATGGGAGGGCCCAGCATTTT.